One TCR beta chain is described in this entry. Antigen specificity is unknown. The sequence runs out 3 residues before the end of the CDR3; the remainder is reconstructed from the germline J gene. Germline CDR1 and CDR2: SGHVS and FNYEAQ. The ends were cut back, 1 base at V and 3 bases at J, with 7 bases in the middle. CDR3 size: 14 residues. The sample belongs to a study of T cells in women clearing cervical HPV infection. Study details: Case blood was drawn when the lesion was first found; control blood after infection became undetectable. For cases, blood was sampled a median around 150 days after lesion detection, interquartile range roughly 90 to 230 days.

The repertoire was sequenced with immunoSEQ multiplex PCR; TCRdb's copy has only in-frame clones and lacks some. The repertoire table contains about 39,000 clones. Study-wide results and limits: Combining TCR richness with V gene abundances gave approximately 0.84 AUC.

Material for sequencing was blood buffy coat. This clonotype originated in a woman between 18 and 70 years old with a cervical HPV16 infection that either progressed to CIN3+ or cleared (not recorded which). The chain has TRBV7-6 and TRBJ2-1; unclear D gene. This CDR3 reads CASSLEAYYNEQFF. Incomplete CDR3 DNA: TGTGCCAGCAGCTTAGAGGCTTACTACAATGAG.